Shown below are 22 T cell receptor beta chains from a single sample sequenced in a study of OX40 agonist ivuxolimab in advanced cancers. Clones were sequenced by immunoSEQ multiplex PCR, and TCRdb holds only the in-frame ones, with some missing. The data hold 30,000 to 45,000 clones, with around 89% observed a single time. This specimen consisted of CD4+ or CD8+ T cells sorted from blood, obtained in a trial of the OX40 agonist ivuxolimab. The receptor source for this set is an adult with an advanced solid tumor such as melanoma, head and neck, liver or kidney cancer.

V and J are TRBV19 and TRBJ2-2, with D perhaps TRBD1 (5 bases). The length of the CDR3 is 14 residues. Deletions cut 5 bases from V and 0 bases from J, with 7 bases between. Germline V CDR1 and CDR2: LNHDA, SQIVND (reference sequence). The CDR3 reads CASSAGTNTGELFF. The CDR3 nucleotides read TGTGCCAGTAGTGCAGGGACGAACACCGGGGAGCTGTTTTTT.

Remarks on this clone: Other nucleotide sequences from this sample produce the same CDR3. The chain joins TRBV9 to TRBJ2-2; no clear D. Germline CDR1 reads SGDLS; CDR2 reads YYNGEE. Trimming took off 0 bases at V and 5 bases at J, with 8 bases between the two ends. CDR3 size: 14 residues. The CDR3 sequence is CASSVGGGTGELFF. For the CDR3, the DNA is TGTGCCAGCAGCGTAGGGGGTGGGACCGGGGAGCTGTTTTTT.

The chain combines TRBV28 with TRBJ1-2, with a possible D match to TRBD1 (6 bases). Germline-derived CDR1 and CDR2 are MDHEN and SYDVKM. Trimming took 5 bases from V and 5 from J, leaving 21 bases between them. The CDR3 length is 16 residues. CDR3 coding DNA: TGTGCCAGCAGTCAATTACAGGGCTCGAAAGGGTATGGCTACACCTTC. Translated: CASSQLQGSKGYGYTF.

The chain combines TRBV5-5 with TRBJ2-7; 8 bases line up with TRBD1. The length of the CDR3 is 15 residues. Germline V gene data show CDR1 as SGHKS and CDR2 as YYEKEE (reference sequence). Trimming took 0 bases from V and 4 from J; bases not matched to a gene: 6. As DNA, the CDR3 is TGTGCCAGCAGCTTGGGTAATCAGGGGGCTTACGAGCAGTACTTC. Amino acids: CASSLGNQGAYEQYF.

As DNA, the CDR3 is TGTGCCAGTAGTTCCGCGAGTGGTGGTGGCTATGGCTACACCTTC. Encoded protein: CASSSASGGGYGYTF. The genes are TRBV19 and TRBJ1-2; D is undetermined. CDR3 length: 15 residues. V lost 5 bases and J lost 4, with 17 bases in between. Germline values: CDR1 LNHDA, CDR2 SQIVND (reference sequence).

The V and J genes are TRBV5-4 and TRBJ1-1; D might be TRBD1 (5 bases). V shed 3 bases and J shed 3 bases, with 9 bases lying between them. Germline-derived CDR1 and CDR2 are SGHNT and YYREEE (reference sequence). The CDR3 is 13 amino acids. The CDR3: CASSWIGDTEAFF. In nucleotides, the CDR3 is TGTGCCAGCAGCTGGATAGGGGACACTGAAGCTTTCTTT.

The chain links TRBV7-3 to TRBJ2-3, with 12 bases fitting TRBD2. Germline assignment: CDR1 SGHTA and CDR2 FQGTGA. The CDR3 is 13 residues long. The junction had 1 base not matched to a gene; V was cut back by 8 bases and J by 4 bases. This CDR3 is CASRLAGADTQYF. In DNA, the CDR3 is TGTGCCAGCCGACTAGCGGGGGCAGATACGCAGTATTTT. Combining the CDR3 with reference TRBV7-3 and TRBJ2-3 gives the whole variable domain GAGVSQTPSNKVTEKGKYVELRCDPISGHTALYWYRQSLGQGPEFLIYFQGTGAADDSGLPNDRFFAVRPEGSVSTLKIQRTERGDSAVYLCASRLAGADTQYFGPGTRLTVL.

The J gene is TRBJ1-2, the V gene TRBV28; D not certain. Germline V gives CDR1 MDHEN, CDR2 SYDVKM. The CDR3 has 12 residues. V was trimmed by 5 bases and J by 8 bases, leaving 12 bases between them. CDR3 region: CASSPDGGGYTF. For the CDR3, the DNA is TGTGCCAGCAGTCCGGACGGTGGAGGCTACACCTTC.

V usage is TRBV4-2 and J usage is TRBJ2-5, with 13 bases that match TRBD2. The V gene end was trimmed by 2 bases and the J gene end by 5 bases; junction bases not matched to a gene: 8. Germline V lookup: CDR1 LGHNA, CDR2 YNFKEQ. The CDR3 is 17 amino acids. CDR3: CASSQRLGLAGYETQYF. Written as DNA, the CDR3 is TGTGCCAGCAGCCAAAGGTTGGGACTAGCGGGATATGAGACCCAGTACTTC.

The chain employs TRBV4-2 and TRBJ2-5; 9 bases are shared with TRBD2. The last part of the DNA fits TRBJ2-7 better; the J call may be wrong. The germline V gene has CDR1 LGHNA and CDR2 YNFKEQ. This CDR3 has 17 amino acids. As DNA, the CDR3 is TGTGCCAGCAGCCAAGATAACATAGCGGGAGCGCCCTACGAGCAGTACTTC. Protein: CASSQDNIAGAPYEQYF.

In regard to this clone: An end of the junction does not agree with germline; a read error may underlie this. The chain has TRBV30 and TRBJ2-1, with D perhaps TRBD1 (5 bases). In germline, CDR1 is GTSNPN, CDR2 SVGIG (reference sequence). The CDR3 covers 12 residues. The CDR3 reads CTWSLDQGEQFF. In DNA, the CDR3 is TGTACCTGGAGCCTGGACCAGGGTGAGCAGTTCTTC.

V and J are TRBV27 and TRBJ2-1; tentative D call: TRBD2 (5 bases). This CDR3 spans 16 amino acids. Germline values: CDR1 MNHEY, CDR2 SMNVEV (reference sequence). Trimming took 9 bases from V and 7 from J, leaving 25 bases between them. The DNA of the CDR3 is TGTGCCAGTCGCCAAACGGGCCATCCCGGGGAGAATGAGCAGTTCTTC. Protein: CASRQTGHPGENEQFF.

This clone was observed a single time. The J gene is TRBJ2-2, the V gene TRBV6-5, with 9 bases fitting TRBD2. Unmatched junction bases numbered 9, after V lost 6 bases and J lost 7 bases. The CDR3 totals 15 residues. CDR1 MNHEY and CDR2 SVGAGI come from the germline V gene. CDR3 sequence (DNA): TGTGCCAGCAGCATCATAGCGGGAGTGAACGGGGAGCTGTTTTTT. It is translated as CASSIIAGVNGELFF.

The chain uses TRBV13 and TRBJ2-5; 13 bases match TRBD2. Germline V gene sequence: CDR1 PRHDT, CDR2 FYEKMQ (reference sequence). The CDR3 spans 19 residues. V trimming: 4 bases; J trimming: 4 bases; junction bases outside the gene matches: 15. DNA for the CDR3: TGTGCCAGCAGCTCCACCGCCTTCGGACTAGCGGGAGACGGAGAGACCCAGTACTTC. Its translation is CASSSTAFGLAGDGETQYF.

The CDR3 coding sequence is TGTGCCAGCAGTTACCCGGGACTAGAATTTGGTGAGCAGTTCTTC. Protein product: CASSYPGLEFGEQFF. The V gene is TRBV2, the J gene TRBJ2-1; 8 bases align to TRBD2. Germline CDR1 SNHLY, CDR2 FYNNEI. V was clipped by 5 bases and J by 9 bases; unmatched bases: 12. The CDR3 sequence is 15 residues long.

The V and J genes are TRBV5-1 and TRBJ2-3; TRBD2 matches at 12 bases. V lost 0 bases, J lost 4 bases, and 0 bases stayed unmatched. Germline CDR1 SGHRS, CDR2 YFSETQ. The CDR3 length is 15 residues. CDR3 region: CASSLGLAGADTQYF. The CDR3 nucleotides read TGCGCCAGCAGCTTGGGACTAGCGGGGGCAGATACGCAGTATTTT.

This chain uses TRBV28 with TRBJ2-7; D possibly corresponds to TRBD2 (5 bases). The CDR3 contains 15 residues. Germline CDR1 and CDR2: MDHEN and SYDVKM. The V end lost 4 bases, the J end lost 0 bases, and 13 bases lay between the germline ends. CDR3 sequence reads: CASSWERRSSYEQYF. For the CDR3, the DNA is TGTGCCAGCAGTTGGGAGCGGAGGAGCTCCTACGAGCAGTACTTC.

This rearrangement joins TRBV19 to TRBJ1-4; D is ambiguous. The CDR3 is 13 residues long. Looked up from germline, CDR1 is LNHDA and CDR2 is SQIVND (reference sequence). V dropped 2 bases and J dropped 10 bases, with 11 bases sitting between them. CDR3 sequence (DNA): TGTGCCAGTAGTATAATACACGGAGGAAAACTGTTTTTT. Translation gives CASSIIHGGKLFF.

This clone was seen a few times. The chain has TRBV7-9 and TRBJ2-5; D is perhaps TRBD1 or TRBD2 (5 bases each). This CDR3 is 16 amino acids long. Trimming removed 2 bases at V and 5 bases at J, with 18 bases between. CDR1 is SEHNR, CDR2 FQNEAQ, per germline (reference sequence). CDR3 region: CASSLQRDPHRETQYF. The CDR3 DNA sequence: TGTGCCAGCAGCTTACAGAGGGATCCCCACAGGGAGACCCAGTACTTC.

This clone came up once. This chain joins TRBV7-9 and TRBJ1-2; maybe TRBD1 (6 bases). The CDR3 extends over 14 amino acids. In germline, CDR1 is SEHNR, CDR2 FQNEAQ (reference sequence). V lost 0 bases, J lost 5 bases, and 10 bases lay in between. The CDR3 protein is CASSLADSRYGYTF. In DNA form, the CDR3 reads TGTGCCAGCAGCTTAGCGGACAGCCGATATGGCTACACCTTC. The entire variable domain, with the rest obtained from reference TRBV7-9 and TRBJ1-2, is as follows: DTGVSQNPRHKITKRGQNVTFRCDPISEHNRLYWYRQTLGQGPEFLTYFQNEAQLEKSRLLSDRFSAERPKGSFSTLEIQRTEQGDSAMYLCASSLADSRYGYTFGSGTRLTVV.

The chain employs TRBV19 and TRBJ2-3, with TRBD1 identical over 11 bases. In germline, CDR1 is LNHDA, CDR2 SQIVND (reference sequence). This CDR3 is 15 amino acids long. V was clipped by 7 bases and J by 5 bases; unmatched bases: 8. The CDR3 nucleotides are TGTGCCAGTACTACGGACAGGGGGCGAGGAGATACGCAGTATTTT. As protein: CASTTDRGRGDTQYF.

The chain couples TRBV7-9 to TRBJ2-7; D perhaps matches TRBD1 (6 bases). Germline lookup yields CDR1 SEHNR and CDR2 FQNEAQ (reference sequence). This CDR3 has 13 residues. Trimming took 4 bases from V and 4 from J, leaving 11 bases between them. CDR3 DNA: TGTGCCAGCAGCTCTCACAGGGAATACGAGCAGTACTTC. Translating it yields CASSSHREYEQYF.